The entry that follows covers one T cell receptor (beta chain) sequence. The junction does not match germline at one end; this may be a read error. Other DNA sequences in the sample encode the same CDR3. The germline V gene encodes CDR1 DFQATT and CDR2 SNEGSKA (reference sequence). This CDR3 has 11 amino acids. This entry belongs to a study of blood T cell repertoires in COVID-19. Assay: immunoSEQ multiplex PCR; the TCRdb copy retains only in-frame clones and omits some. Here the sample spans roughly 170,000 clones, about 88% being singletons. The receptor was isolated from a man in his forties with active or convalescent COVID-19. The chain combines TRBV20-1 with TRBJ1-1; D is uncertain. Sequencing was carried out using peripheral blood. The CDR3 here is CSARDSSEAFF. The CDR3 DNA reads as TGCAGTGCTAGAGATTCCTCTGAGGCTTTCTTT.